This entry lists 21 T cell receptor beta chains sequenced from one sample in a study of glioma-infiltrating T cells after dendritic cell vaccination. Using immunoSEQ multiplex PCR, the repertoire was profiled, and TCRdb retains in-frame clones only, with some absent. The data contain 65,000 to 90,000 clones, over 70% of them singletons. The sequencing here drew on blood, taken before dendritic cell vaccination. All receptors come from a human donor with glioblastoma.

The J gene is TRBJ1-2, the V gene TRBV5-1; 8 nucleotides match TRBD1. After removal of 2 bases from V and 4 bases from J, the junction contained 7 bases not matched to a gene. Germline V gene lookup returns CDR1 SGHRS and CDR2 YFSETQ. This CDR3 comprises 15 residues. The CDR3 nucleotides read TGCGCCAGCAGCTTACGACAGGGGCAGGGCTATGGCTACACCTTC. It codes for CASSLRQGQGYGYTF.

V gene TRBV18 combines with J gene TRBJ1-2; 9 bases map to TRBD1. Germline V gene sequence: CDR1 KGHSH, CDR2 LQKENI. The CDR3 has 18 residues. V lost 3 bases, J lost 4 bases, and 15 bases stayed unmatched. CDR3 bases: TGTGCCAGCTCACCTTACATACCGGGACAGGGATATGGCTATGGCTACACCTTC. Its translation: CASSPYIPGQGYGYGYTF.

The J gene is TRBJ2-7, the V gene TRBV27, with 8 bases matching TRBD2. The CDR3 totals 14 residues. J was trimmed by 3 bases and V by 1 base; bases with no gene match: 2. The V gene's germline CDR1 is MNHEY and CDR2 SMNVEV (reference sequence). Here the CDR3 DNA reads TGTGCCAGCAGTTTATTAGCGGGGAACTACGAGCAGTACGTC. Protein sequence: CASSLLAGNYEQYV.

The chain recombines TRBV5-6 with TRBJ1-6; 7 positions agree with TRBD1. Germline trimming cut 4 bases from V and 7 bases from J; bases unmatched to any gene: 5. The germline gives CDR1 SGHDT, CDR2 YYEEEE. There are 14 residues in the CDR3. CDR3 in amino acids: CASSPGQRNSPLHF. The CDR3 nucleotides read TGTGCCAGCAGCCCGGGACAGAGAAATTCACCCCTCCACTTT.

The chain links TRBV9 to TRBJ2-2; D is unclear. The germline V gene encodes CDR1 SGDLS and CDR2 YYNGEE. The V and J ends lost 3 bases and 7 bases respectively, with 19 bases between them. CDR3 length: 16 residues. The CDR3 DNA is TGTGCCAGCAGCGCGATCCCTAGAGTCATAAGCGGGGAGCTGTTTTTT. Residues: CASSAIPRVISGELFF.

This clone was counted a few times. The chain recombines TRBV6-1 with TRBJ1-4, with D possibly matching TRBD1 (5 bases). Trimming cost V 1 base and J 7 bases, with 13 bases left between them. CDR1 MNHNS and CDR2 SASEGT come from the germline V gene. This CDR3 spans 15 amino acids. CDR3 nucleotides: TGTGCCAGCAGTGAAGAGTGGGGGGTGGGTGAAAAACTGTTTTTT. This sequence encodes CASSEEWGVGEKLFF.

V gene TRBV7-9 combines with J gene TRBJ2-5, with TRBD2 identical over 7 bases. The CDR3 contains 14 residues. The ends lost 5 bases at V and 5 bases at J; junction bases unmatched: 8. Per the germline V gene, CDR1 is SEHNR and CDR2 is FQNEAQ (reference sequence). CDR3 DNA sequence: TGTGCCAGCAGCCAAGGGACTACTGGGGAGACCCAGTACTTC. Its translation: CASSQGTTGETQYF.

The chain recombines TRBV11-3 with TRBJ2-1, with 10 nucleotides matching TRBD2. This CDR3 has 15 residues. Germline CDR1 and CDR2: SGHNT and YENEEA. V gave up 5 bases and J gave up 4 bases; unmatched junction bases: 5. The CDR3 loop is CASSLTGLAYNEQFF. The CDR3 DNA sequence: TGTGCCAGCAGCCTAACGGGACTAGCGTACAATGAGCAGTTCTTC.

The chain employs TRBV6-4 and TRBJ1-2; a possible D gene is TRBD1 (5 bases). The CDR3 sequence is 14 residues long. V lost 0 bases and J lost 6, with 11 bases in between. The V gene's germline CDR1 is MRHNA and CDR2 SNTAGT. The CDR3: CASSDSEGPHGYTF. CDR3 nucleotide sequence: TGTGCCAGCAGTGACTCGGAGGGGCCTCATGGCTACACCTTC.

This chain uses TRBV28 with TRBJ2-7; 7 positions agree with TRBD1. V gave up 6 bases and J gave up 6 bases; unmatched junction bases: 5. Germline V lookup: CDR1 MDHEN, CDR2 SYDVKM. This CDR3 is 12 amino acids long. In DNA form, the CDR3 reads TGTGCCAGCAGGTCGACAGGGTCCGAGCAGTACGTC. Amino acids: CASRSTGSEQYV.

Turning to this clone: One junction end disagrees with the germline gene, perhaps due to a read error. This chain joins TRBV7-9 and TRBJ1-1; possibly TRBD1 for D (6 bases). The CDR3 runs 15 residues. Germline V gene lookup returns CDR1 SEHNR and CDR2 FQNEAQ (reference sequence). The DNA of the CDR3 is TGTGCCAGCAACTTAGAGGACAGACTGAACACTGAAGCTTTCTTT. Its protein product is CASNLEDRLNTEAFF.

J is TRBJ1-1 and V is TRBV19; 11 positions agree with TRBD1. The germline V gene encodes CDR1 LNHDA and CDR2 SQIVND (reference sequence). This CDR3 has 13 residues. The V segment lost 6 bases and the J segment 6 bases; nucleotides outside the gene matches: 3. This chain's CDR3 is CASSGQGASEAFF. The CDR3, as DNA: TGTGCCAGTAGCGGACAGGGGGCGTCTGAAGCTTTCTTT.

For this clone: Its ends do not fully match the called genes, so a read error is possible. The chain is built from TRBV6-5 and TRBJ1-6; 7 bases match TRBD1. The CDR3 contains 16 residues. CDR1 is MNHEY, CDR2 SVGAGI, per germline. The CDR3 region has the DNA TGTGCCAGCAGCTACTCAGGGGGTTCCTATAATTCACCCCTCCACTTT. Its protein product is CASSYSGGSYNSPLHF.

This clone was observed a handful of times. V gene TRBV19 combines with J gene TRBJ1-2; weak D call: TRBD1 (5 bases). Germline loops: CDR1 LNHDA, CDR2 SQIVND (reference sequence). CDR3 size: 17 residues. V shed 4 bases and J shed 0 bases, with 18 bases lying between them. CDR3 sequence: CASSTIRFTQANYGYTF. Written as DNA, the CDR3 is TGTGCCAGTAGTACCATCCGCTTTACACAGGCTAACTATGGCTACACCTTC.

This clone was picked up a small number of times. The chain couples TRBV19 to TRBJ1-2, with 7 nucleotides matching TRBD1. In germline, CDR1 is LNHDA, CDR2 SQIVND (reference sequence). The J segment lost 2 bases and the V segment lost 10 bases, leaving 4 bases of the junction unmatched. The CDR3 has 12 amino acids. The DNA for the CDR3 is TGTGCCACCCCGACAGGGAACTATGGCTACACCTTC. The encoded protein is CATPTGNYGYTF.

The rearrangement joins TRBV9 to TRBJ1-1, with a possible D match to TRBD1 (5 bases). The CDR3 runs 14 residues. The germline CDR1 and CDR2 sequences are SGDLS and YYNGEE. Trimming pared 2 bases from V and 4 bases from J, leaving 12 bases between. CDR3 in DNA: TGTGCCAGCAGCGTGGGGGGAGGGGCCACTGAAGCTTTCTTT. Residues: CASSVGGGATEAFF.

The rearrangement joins TRBV5-1 to TRBJ2-3; D is possibly TRBD2 (6 bases). The length of the CDR3 is 14 residues. Trimming removed 2 bases at V and 0 bases at J, with 7 bases between. CDR1 is SGHRS, CDR2 YFSETQ, per germline. CDR3 coding DNA: TGCGCCAGCAGCTTTAGCGGCAGCACAGATACGCAGTATTTT. It translates to CASSFSGSTDTQYF.

The V and J genes are TRBV5-6 and TRBJ2-2; 10 nucleotides agree with TRBD2. J lost 5 bases, V lost 1 base, and 5 bases had no gene match. There are 16 residues in the CDR3. Germline loops: CDR1 SGHDT, CDR2 YYEEEE. In nucleotides, the CDR3 is TGTGCCAGCAGCTTGACGACTAGCGGGTTTACCGGGGAGCTGTTTTTT. Amino acid sequence: CASSLTTSGFTGELFF.

V usage is TRBV4-2 and J usage is TRBJ2-6; TRBD1 matches at 8 bases. The ends lost 0 bases at V and 0 bases at J; junction bases unmatched: 7. CDR1 is LGHNA, CDR2 YNFKEQ, per germline. The CDR3 has 19 amino acids. The CDR3 sequence is CASSQDPRTGSSGANVLTF. As DNA, the CDR3 is TGTGCCAGCAGCCAAGATCCCAGGACAGGGAGCTCTGGGGCCAACGTCCTGACTTTC.

V usage is TRBV7-9 and J usage is TRBJ2-7, with a tentative D call TRBD2 (5 bases). Deletions cut 1 base from V and 8 bases from J, with 9 bases between. Germline V lookup: CDR1 SEHNR, CDR2 FQNEAQ (reference sequence). The CDR3 consists of 12 residues. The CDR3 DNA reads TGTGCCAGCAGCTTAGTTGGCGGGCAGCAGTACGTC. Protein product: CASSLVGGQQYV.

The CDR3 is CASSIGRTGQETQYF. The CDR3 coding sequence is TGTGCCAGTAGTATAGGTCGTACAGGGCAAGAGACCCAGTACTTC. V and J are TRBV19 and TRBJ2-5; perhaps TRBD1 as D (6 bases). CDR1 and CDR2 (germline): LNHDA, SQIVND (reference sequence). The CDR3 runs 15 residues. V lost 1 base, J lost 2 bases, and 11 bases lay in between.